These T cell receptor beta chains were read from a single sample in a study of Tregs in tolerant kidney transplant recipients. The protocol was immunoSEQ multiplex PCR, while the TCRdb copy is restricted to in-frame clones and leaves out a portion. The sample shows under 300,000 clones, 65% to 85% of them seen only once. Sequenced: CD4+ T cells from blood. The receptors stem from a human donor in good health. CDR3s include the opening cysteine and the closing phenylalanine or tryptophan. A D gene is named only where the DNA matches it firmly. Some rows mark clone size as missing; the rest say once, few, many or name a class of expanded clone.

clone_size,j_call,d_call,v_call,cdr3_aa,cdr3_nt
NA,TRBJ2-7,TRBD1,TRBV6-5,CASRRDREVSYEQYF,TGTGCCAGCCGTAGGGACAGGGAGGTCTCCTACGAGCAGTACTTC
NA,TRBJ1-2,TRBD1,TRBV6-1,CASSVDRARYGYTF,TGTGCCAGCAGTGTGGACAGGGCGCGGTATGGCTACACCTTC
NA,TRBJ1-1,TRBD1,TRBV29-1,CSVVDRGSPEAFF,TGCAGCGTTGTGGACAGGGGTTCCCCTGAAGCTTTCTTT
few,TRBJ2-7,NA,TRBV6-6,CASSYQQEPYEQYF,TGTGCCAGCAGTTACCAGCAGGAACCCTACGAGCAGTACTTC
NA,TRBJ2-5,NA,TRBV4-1,CASSHPLGQARETQYF,TGCGCCAGCAGCCATCCCCTCGGCCAGGCGCGAGAGACCCAGTACTTC
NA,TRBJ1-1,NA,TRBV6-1,CASSKNRVNTEAFF,TGTGCCAGCAGTAAAAACAGGGTGAACACTGAAGCTTTCTTT
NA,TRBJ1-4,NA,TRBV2,CASRGIQGVNEKLFF,TGTGCCAGCAGGGGTATCCAGGGAGTTAATGAAAAACTGTTTTTT
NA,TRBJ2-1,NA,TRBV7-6,CASSLLGEQFF,TGTGCCAGCAGCTTACTGGGTGAGCAGTTCTTC
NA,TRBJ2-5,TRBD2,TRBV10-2,CASRGLAGGRQETQYF,TGCGCCAGCAGGGGACTAGCGGGAGGGAGACAAGAGACCCAGTACTTC
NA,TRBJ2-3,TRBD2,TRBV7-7,CASSPSYAGGPDTQYF,TGTGCCAGCAGCCCGTCGTATGCGGGAGGACCAGATACGCAGTATTTT
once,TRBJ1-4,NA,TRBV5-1,CASSPTGAPNEKLFF,TGCGCCAGCAGCCCCACCGGGGCGCCTAATGAAAAACTGTTTTTT
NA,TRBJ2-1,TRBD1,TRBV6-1,CASRIPGQSYNEQFF,TGTGCCAGCAGAATACCGGGACAGAGTTACAATGAGCAGTTCTTC
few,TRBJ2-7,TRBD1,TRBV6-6,CASSSGQDAYEQYF,TGTGCCAGCAGTTCCGGACAGGATGCCTACGAGCAGTACTTC
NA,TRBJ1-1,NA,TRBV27,CASRLTLNTEAFF,TGTGCCAGCAGACTGACACTGAACACTGAAGCTTTCTTT
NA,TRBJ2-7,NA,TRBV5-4,CASSTGQEGEQYF,TGTGCCAGCAGCACCGGACAGGAGGGCGAGCAGTACTTC
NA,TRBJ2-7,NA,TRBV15,CATSRDGERVGF,TGTGCCACCAGCAGAGATGGGGAGCGGGTGGGCTTC
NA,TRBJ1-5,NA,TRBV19,CASSVVGLQPQHF,TGTGCCAGTAGTGTGGTCGGTTTGCAGCCCCAGCATTTT
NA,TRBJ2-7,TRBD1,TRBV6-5,CASTSPGTGIYEQYF,TGTGCCAGCACCTCCCCTGGGACAGGGATCTACGAGCAGTACTTC
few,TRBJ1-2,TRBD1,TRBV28,CASSPPDRAGYGYTF,TGTGCCAGCAGTCCGCCCGACAGGGCGGGCTATGGCTACACCTTC
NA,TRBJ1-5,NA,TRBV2,CASRGEGQPQHF,TGTGCCAGCAGAGGGGAGGGTCAGCCCCAGCATTTT
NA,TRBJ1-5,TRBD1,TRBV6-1,CASSDPRAGGRGSNQPQHF,TGTGCCAGCAGTGACCCCCGGGCAGGGGGTAGAGGAAGCAATCAGCCCCAGCATTTT
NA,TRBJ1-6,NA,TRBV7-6,CASSLGTPTSPLHF,TGTGCCAGCAGCTTAGGGACCCCGACCTCACCCCTCCACTTT
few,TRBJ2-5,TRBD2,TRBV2,CASSSLAGVGETQYF,TGTGCCAGCAGTTCGCTAGCGGGGGTCGGGGAGACCCAGTACTTC
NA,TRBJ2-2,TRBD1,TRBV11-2,CASSTRYSRGQDTGELFF,TGTGCCAGCAGCACCCGATACTCCAGGGGGCAGGACACCGGGGAGCTGTTTTTT
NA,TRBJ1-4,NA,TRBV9,CASSVGVLTGNEKLFF,TGTGCCAGCAGCGTAGGGGTGCTGACGGGTAATGAAAAACTGTTTTTT
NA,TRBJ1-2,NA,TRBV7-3,CASSLVPQGGAGYTF,TGTGCCAGCAGCTTAGTCCCACAGGGTGGGGCTGGCTACACCTTC
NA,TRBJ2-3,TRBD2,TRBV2,CASSPPSIAGGPDTQYF,TGTGCCAGCAGTCCCCCTTCGATAGCGGGGGGTCCAGATACGCAGTATTTT
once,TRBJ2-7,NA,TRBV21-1,CASPRWNEQYF,TGTGCCAGCCCCCGGTGGAACGAGCAGTACTTC
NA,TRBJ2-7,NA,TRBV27,CASSYIRGVYEQYF,TGTGCCAGCAGTTACATCAGGGGGGTCTACGAGCAGTACTTC
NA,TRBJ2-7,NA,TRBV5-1,CASYGAGPSYEQYF,TGCGCCAGTTACGGGGCAGGGCCCTCCTACGAGCAGTACTTC
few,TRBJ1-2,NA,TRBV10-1,CASSESRGQGERYGYTF,TGCGCCAGCAGTGAGTCGAGGGGCCAGGGCGAGCGCTATGGCTACACCTTC
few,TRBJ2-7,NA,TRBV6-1,CASSATDGTYEQYF,TGTGCCAGCAGTGCAACGGACGGTACCTACGAGCAGTACTTC
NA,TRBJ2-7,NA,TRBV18,CASSPGGGLNF,TGTGCCAGCTCCCCTGGAGGCGGGCTGAACTTC
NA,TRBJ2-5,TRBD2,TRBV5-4,CASSLSGGRQETQYF,TGTGCCAGCAGCTTAAGCGGGGGGAGACAAGAGACCCAGTACTTC
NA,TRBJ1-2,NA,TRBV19,CASGRGYGYTF,TGTGCCAGTGGACGGGGCTATGGCTACACCTTC
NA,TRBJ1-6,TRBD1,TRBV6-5,CASSYPRQGGYSPLHF,TGTGCCAGCAGTTACCCCCGACAGGGAGGGTATTCACCCCTCCACTTT
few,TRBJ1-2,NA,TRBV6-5,CASRTTAAGGYTF,TGTGCCAGCAGGACCACGGCGGCTGGTGGCTACACCTTC
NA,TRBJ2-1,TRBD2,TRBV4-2,CASSRGTSGGDEQFF,TGTGCCAGCAGCCGTGGGACTAGCGGGGGTGATGAGCAGTTCTTC
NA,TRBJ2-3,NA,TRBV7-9,CASSLSRLVADTQYF,TGTGCCAGCAGCTTAAGCCGACTAGTGGCAGATACGCAGTATTTT
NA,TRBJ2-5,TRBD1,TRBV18,CASSPQGAGETQYF,TGTGCCAGCTCACCACAGGGGGCTGGGGAGACCCAGTACTTC
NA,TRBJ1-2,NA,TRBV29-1,CSGAGGETNYGYTF,TGCAGCGGGGCCGGGGGGGAAACTAACTATGGCTACACCTTC
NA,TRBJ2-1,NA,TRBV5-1,CASSLGQGAGGNEQFF,TGCGCCAGCAGCTTGGGTCAGGGGGCGGGAGGCAATGAGCAGTTCTTC
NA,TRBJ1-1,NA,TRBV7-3,CASSLTPTNTEAFF,TGTGCCAGCAGCTTAACCCCGACGAACACTGAAGCTTTCTTT
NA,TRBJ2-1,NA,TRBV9,CASSPPFIASYNEQFF,TGTGCCAGCAGCCCGCCATTTATTGCAAGCTACAATGAGCAGTTCTTC
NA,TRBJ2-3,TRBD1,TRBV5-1,CASSRQGNTDTQYF,TGCGCCAGCTCTCGACAGGGAAACACAGATACGCAGTATTTT
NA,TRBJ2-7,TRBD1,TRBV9,CASSARPPGQGADEQYF,TGTGCCAGCAGCGCCCGCCCCCCGGGACAGGGGGCGGACGAGCAGTACTTC
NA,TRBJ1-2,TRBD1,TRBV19,CASRNHRDRGYGYTF,TGTGCCAGTCGTAACCACCGGGACAGGGGTTATGGCTACACCTTC
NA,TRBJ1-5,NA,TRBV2,CASSSQGSNQPQHF,TGTGCCAGCAGCTCCCAGGGTAGCAATCAGCCCCAGCATTTT
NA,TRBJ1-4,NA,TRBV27,CASTHRVGSWPLATNEKLFF,TGTGCCAGCACCCATAGAGTCGGGAGCTGGCCCCTCGCAACTAATGAAAAACTGTTTTTT
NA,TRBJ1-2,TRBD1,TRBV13,CASSSAGQRSMTTYGYTF,TGTGCCAGCAGCTCCGCGGGACAGCGTTCGATGACTACCTATGGCTACACCTTC
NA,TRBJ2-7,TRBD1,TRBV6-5,CASSPLDRGQGEQYF,TGTGCCAGCAGTCCCCTCGACAGGGGGCAAGGCGAGCAGTACTTC
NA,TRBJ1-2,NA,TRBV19,CASSIIGQGKDGYTF,TGTGCCAGTAGTATAATCGGGCAGGGCAAAGATGGCTACACCTTC
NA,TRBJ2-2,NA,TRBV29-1,CSVGGPPDTGELFF,TGCAGCGTCGGAGGACCCCCTGACACCGGGGAGCTGTTTTTT
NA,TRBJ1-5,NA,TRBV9,CASSPWADSNQPQHF,TGTGCCAGCAGCCCCTGGGCGGATAGCAATCAGCCCCAGCATTTT
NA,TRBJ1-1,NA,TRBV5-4,CASSWGGDRDTEAFF,TGTGCCAGCAGCTGGGGAGGGGATAGGGACACTGAAGCTTTCTTT
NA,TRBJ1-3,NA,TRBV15,CATSRERTRGNTIYF,TGTGCCACCAGCAGAGAGCGGACAAGAGGAAACACCATATATTTT
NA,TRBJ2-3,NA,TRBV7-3,CASSFRGSSSTDTQYF,TGTGCCAGCAGCTTTCGGGGCAGCTCTAGCACAGATACGCAGTATTTT
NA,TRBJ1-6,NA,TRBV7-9,CASSAAGRSSYNSPLHF,TGTGCCAGCAGCGCCGCCGGGCGGAGCTCCTATAATTCACCCCTCCACTTT
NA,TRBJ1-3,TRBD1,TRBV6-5,CASSYSGQGTGNTIYF,TGTGCCAGCAGTTACTCGGGACAGGGGACTGGAAACACCATATATTTT